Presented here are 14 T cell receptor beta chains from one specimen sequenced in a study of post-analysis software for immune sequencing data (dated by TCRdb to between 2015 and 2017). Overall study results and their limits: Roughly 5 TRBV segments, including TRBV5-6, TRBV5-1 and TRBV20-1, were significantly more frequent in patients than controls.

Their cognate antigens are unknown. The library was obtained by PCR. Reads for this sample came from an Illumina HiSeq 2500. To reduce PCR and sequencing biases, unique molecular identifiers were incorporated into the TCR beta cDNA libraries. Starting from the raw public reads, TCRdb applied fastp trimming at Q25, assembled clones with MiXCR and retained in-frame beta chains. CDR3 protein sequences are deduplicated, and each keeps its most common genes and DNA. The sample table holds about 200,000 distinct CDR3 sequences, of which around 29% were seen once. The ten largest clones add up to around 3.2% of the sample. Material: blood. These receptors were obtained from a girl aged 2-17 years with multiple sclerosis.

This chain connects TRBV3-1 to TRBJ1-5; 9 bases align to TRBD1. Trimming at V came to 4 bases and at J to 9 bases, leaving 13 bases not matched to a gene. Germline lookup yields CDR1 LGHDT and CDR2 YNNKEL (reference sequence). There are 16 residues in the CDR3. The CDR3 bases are TGTGCCAGCAGCCCAGGGGCCGGGACAGGGTACACGCCCCAGCATTTT. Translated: CASSPGAGTGYTPQHF.

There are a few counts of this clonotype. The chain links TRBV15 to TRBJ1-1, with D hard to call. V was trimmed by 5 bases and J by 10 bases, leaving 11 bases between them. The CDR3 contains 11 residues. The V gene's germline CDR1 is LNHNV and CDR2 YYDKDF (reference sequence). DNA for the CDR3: TGTGCCACCAGCGACCTTCGAAGAGCTTTCTTT. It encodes CATSDLRRAFF.

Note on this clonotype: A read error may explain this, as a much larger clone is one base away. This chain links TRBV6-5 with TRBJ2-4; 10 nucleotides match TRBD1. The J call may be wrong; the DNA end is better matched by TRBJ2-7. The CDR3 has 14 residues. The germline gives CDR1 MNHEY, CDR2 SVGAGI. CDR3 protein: CASREDRGRHEQYF. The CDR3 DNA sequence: TGTGCCAGCAGGGAAGACAGGGGGCGACACGAGCAGTACTTC.

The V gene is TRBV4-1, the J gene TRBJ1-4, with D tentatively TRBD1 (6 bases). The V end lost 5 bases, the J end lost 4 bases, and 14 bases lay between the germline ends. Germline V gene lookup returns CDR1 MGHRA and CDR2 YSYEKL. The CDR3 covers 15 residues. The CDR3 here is CASSSPGGRNEKLFF. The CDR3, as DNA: TGCGCCAGCAGCAGTCCGGGGGGCCGTAATGAAAAACTGTTTTTT.

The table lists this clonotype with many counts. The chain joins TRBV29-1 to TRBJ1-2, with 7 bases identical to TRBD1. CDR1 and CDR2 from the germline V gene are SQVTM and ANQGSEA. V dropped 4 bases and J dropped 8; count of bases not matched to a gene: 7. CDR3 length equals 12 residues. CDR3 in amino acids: CSVVEGAQGYTF. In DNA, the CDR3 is TGCAGCGTTGTCGAGGGGGCGCAGGGCTACACCTTC.

CDR3 coding DNA: TGTGCCTGGAGCGCCGACAGGAACACTGAAGCTTTCTTT. The encoded protein is CAWSADRNTEAFF. This chain connects TRBV30 to TRBJ1-1, with D perhaps TRBD1 (5 bases). Trimming pared 3 bases from V and 1 base from J, leaving 9 bases between. Per the germline V gene, CDR1 is GTSNPN and CDR2 is SVGIG (reference sequence). The CDR3 is 13 residues long.

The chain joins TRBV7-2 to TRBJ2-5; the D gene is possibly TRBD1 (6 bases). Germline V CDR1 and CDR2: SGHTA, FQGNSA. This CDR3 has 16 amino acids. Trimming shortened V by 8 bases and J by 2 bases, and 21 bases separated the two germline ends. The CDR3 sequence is CASRQAVLGPQETQYF. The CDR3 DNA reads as TGTGCCAGCCGACAGGCCGTTCTGGGCCCTCAAGAGACCCAGTACTTC.

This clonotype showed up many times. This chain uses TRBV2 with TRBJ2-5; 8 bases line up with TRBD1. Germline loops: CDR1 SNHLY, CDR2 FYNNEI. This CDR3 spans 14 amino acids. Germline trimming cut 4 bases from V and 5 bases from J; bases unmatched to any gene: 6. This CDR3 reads CASSVQGAGETQYF. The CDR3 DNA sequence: TGTGCCAGCAGTGTCCAGGGGGCAGGGGAGACCCAGTACTTC.

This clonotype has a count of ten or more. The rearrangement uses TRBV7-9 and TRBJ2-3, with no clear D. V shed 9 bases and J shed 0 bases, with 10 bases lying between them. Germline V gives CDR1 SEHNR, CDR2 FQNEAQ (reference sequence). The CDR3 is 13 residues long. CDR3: CARYSPSTDTQYF. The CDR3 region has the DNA TGTGCCAGGTACAGCCCTAGCACAGATACGCAGTATTTT.

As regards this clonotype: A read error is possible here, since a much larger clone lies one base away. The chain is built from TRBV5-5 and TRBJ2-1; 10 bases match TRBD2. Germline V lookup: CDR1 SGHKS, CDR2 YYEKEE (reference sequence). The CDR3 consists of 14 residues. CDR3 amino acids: CPSSRTSGTNEQFF. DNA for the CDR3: TGTCCCAGCAGCCGGACTAGCGGCACCAATGAGCAGTTCTTC.

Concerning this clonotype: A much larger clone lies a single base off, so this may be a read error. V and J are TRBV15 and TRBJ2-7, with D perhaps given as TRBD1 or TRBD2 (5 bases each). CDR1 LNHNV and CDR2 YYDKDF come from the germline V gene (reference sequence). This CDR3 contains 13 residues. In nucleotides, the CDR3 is TGTGTCACCAGCAGGAGAGGGGACTACGAGCAGTACTTC. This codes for CVTSRRGDYEQYF.

This CDR3 is CASSQEVLNLPGANVLTF. The CDR3 bases are TGCGCCAGCAGCCAAGAGGTCTTAAACCTCCCTGGGGCCAACGTCCTGACTTTC. The V gene is TRBV4-1, the J gene TRBJ2-6, with D unclear. The ends were cut back, 0 bases at V and 2 bases at J, with 14 bases in the middle. This CDR3 is built from 18 residues. CDR1 is MGHRA and CDR2 is YSYEKL in the germline V gene.

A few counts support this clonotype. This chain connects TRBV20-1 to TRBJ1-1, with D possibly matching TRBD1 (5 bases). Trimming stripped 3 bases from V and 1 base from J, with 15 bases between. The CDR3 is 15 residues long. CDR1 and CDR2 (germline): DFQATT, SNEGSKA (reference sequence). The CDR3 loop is CSASLSGTQNTEAFF. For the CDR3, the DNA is TGCAGTGCTAGCCTTTCCGGGACCCAGAACACTGAAGCTTTCTTT.

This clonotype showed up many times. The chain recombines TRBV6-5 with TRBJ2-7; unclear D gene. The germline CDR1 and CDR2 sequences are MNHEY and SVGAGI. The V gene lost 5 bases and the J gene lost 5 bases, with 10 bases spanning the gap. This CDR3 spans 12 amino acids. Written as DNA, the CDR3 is TGTGCCAGCAGTCCCCGGGCTAACGAGCAGTACTTC. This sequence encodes CASSPRANEQYF.